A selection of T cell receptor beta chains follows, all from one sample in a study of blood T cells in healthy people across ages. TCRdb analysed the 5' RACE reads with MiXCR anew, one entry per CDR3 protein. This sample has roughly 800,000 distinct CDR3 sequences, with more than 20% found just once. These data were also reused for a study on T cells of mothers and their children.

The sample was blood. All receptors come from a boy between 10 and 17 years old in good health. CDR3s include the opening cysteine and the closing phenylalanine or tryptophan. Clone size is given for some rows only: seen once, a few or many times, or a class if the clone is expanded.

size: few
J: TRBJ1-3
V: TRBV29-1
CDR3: CSVLPAFSGNTIYF

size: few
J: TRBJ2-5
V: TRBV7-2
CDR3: CASSTRTAKETQYF

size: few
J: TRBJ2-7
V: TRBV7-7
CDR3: CASSLTGSDERYF

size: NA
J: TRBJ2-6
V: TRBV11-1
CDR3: CASSFNVWQLVGANVLTF

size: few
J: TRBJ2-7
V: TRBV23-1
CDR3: CASSQWKGDRAYEQYF

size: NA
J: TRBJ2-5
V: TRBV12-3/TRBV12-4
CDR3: CASSSLEKGETQYF

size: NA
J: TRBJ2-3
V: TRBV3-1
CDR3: CASSTHLAGQGDTQYF

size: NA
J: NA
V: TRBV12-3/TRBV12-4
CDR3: CASSSPGLAGGPYEQYF

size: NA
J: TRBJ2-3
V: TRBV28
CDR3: CASPATSGGTDTQYF

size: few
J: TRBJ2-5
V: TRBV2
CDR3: CASDGVDSKETQYF

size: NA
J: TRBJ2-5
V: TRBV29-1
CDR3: CSVDGLAGGGETQYF

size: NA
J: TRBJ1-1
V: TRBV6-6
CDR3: CASSFQGRTNTEAFF

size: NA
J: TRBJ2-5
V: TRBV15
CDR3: CATSRGLRGQETQYF

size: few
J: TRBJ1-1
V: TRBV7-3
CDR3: CASSLVRRKNTEAFF

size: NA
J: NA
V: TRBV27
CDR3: CASSLVVGTNEQFF

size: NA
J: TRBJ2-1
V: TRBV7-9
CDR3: CASSPITDRIHNGQFF

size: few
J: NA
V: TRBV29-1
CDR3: CSVERAGGKKNEQFF

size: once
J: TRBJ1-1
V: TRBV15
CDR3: CATSRKLVNTEAFF

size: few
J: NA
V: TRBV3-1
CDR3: CASSQEHSSYEQYF

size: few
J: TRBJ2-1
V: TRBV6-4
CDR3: CASRKQGPKGNNEQFF

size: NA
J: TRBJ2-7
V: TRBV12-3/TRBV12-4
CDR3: CASSFKRELEQYF

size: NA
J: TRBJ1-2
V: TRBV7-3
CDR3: CASSLVGGTGTMYGYTF

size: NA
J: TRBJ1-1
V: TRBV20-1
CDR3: CSARRGQGATEAFF

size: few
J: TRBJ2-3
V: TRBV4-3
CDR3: CASSQEGGTQYF

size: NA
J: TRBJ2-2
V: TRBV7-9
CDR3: CASGSGISGELFF

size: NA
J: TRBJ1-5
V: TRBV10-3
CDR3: CASQQGFSNQPQHF

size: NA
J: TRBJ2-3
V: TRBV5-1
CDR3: CASSLAHGTDTQYF

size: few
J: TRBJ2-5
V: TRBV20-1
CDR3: CSAIVVRETQYF

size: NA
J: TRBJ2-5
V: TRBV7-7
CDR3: CASSLAGRASGSQETQYF

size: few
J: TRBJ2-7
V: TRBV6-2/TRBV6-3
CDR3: CASRTPSGVPYEQYF

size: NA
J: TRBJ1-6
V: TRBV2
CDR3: CASVKWVGAGDSPLHF

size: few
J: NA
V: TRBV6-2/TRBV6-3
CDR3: CASSYGRGTHSYEQYF

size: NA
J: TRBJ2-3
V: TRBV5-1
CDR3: CASGWTGSTDTQYF

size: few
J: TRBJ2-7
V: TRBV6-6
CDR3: CASSPARGPPYEQYF

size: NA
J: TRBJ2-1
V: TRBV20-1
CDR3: CSATLTLGYNEQFF

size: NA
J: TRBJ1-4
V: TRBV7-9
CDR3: CASSLARADEKLFF

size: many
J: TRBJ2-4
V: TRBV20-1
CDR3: CSARDVASKNIQYF